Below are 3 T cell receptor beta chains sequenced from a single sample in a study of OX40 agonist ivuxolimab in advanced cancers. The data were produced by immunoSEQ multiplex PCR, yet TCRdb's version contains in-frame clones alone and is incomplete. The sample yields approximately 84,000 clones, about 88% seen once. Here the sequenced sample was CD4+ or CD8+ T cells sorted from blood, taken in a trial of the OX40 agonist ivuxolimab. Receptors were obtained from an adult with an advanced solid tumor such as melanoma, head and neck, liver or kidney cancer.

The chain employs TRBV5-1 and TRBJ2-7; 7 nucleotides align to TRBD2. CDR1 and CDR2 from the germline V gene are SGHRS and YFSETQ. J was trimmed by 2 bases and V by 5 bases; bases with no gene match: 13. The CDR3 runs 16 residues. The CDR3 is CASRPGTLAAAYEQYF. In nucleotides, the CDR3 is TGCGCCAGCAGACCGGGGACGCTAGCGGCGGCCTACGAGCAGTACTTC. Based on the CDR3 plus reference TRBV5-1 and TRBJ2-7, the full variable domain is KAGVTQTPRYLIKTRGQQVTLSCSPISGHRSVSWYQQTPGQGLQFLFEYFSETQRNKGNFPGRFSGRQFSNSRSEMNVSTLELGDSALYLCASRPGTLAAAYEQYFGPGTRLTVT.

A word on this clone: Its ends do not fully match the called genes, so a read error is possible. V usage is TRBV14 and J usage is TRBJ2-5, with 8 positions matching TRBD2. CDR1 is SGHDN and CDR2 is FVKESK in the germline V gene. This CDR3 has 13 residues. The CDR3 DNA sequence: TGTGCCAGCAGCCAAGATTTGGTAGCGGGACTCGACTTC. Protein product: CASSQDLVAGLDF.

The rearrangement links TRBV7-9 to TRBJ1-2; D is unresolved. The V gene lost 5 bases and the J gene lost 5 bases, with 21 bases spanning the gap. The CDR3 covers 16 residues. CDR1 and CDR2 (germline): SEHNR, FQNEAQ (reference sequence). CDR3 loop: CASSPRPAEKIYGYTF. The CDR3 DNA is TGTGCCAGCAGCCCAAGGCCAGCCGAGAAAATTTATGGCTACACCTTC.